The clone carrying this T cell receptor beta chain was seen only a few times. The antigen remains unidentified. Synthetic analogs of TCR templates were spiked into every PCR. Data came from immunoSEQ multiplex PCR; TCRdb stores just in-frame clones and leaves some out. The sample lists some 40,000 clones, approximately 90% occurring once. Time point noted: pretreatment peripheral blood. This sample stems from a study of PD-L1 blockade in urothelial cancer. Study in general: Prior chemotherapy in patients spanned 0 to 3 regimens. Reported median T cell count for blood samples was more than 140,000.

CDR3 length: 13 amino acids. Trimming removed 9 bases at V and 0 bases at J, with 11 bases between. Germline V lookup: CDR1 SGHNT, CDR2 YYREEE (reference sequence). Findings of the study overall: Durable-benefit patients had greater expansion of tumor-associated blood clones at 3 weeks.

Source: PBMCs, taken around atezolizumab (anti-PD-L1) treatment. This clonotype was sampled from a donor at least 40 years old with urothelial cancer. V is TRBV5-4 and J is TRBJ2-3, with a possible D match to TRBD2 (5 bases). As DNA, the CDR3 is TGTGCCACCAAAGCGGAGAGCACAGATACGCAGTATTTT. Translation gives CATKAESTDTQYF.